The 21 T cell receptor beta chains listed next were all sequenced from one sample in a study of metastatic and nonmetastatic thyroid tumors (dated by TCRdb to the early 2020s). The receptor library was made with PCR. Sequencing took place on an Illumina HiSeq 4000. TCRdb reprocessing: public reads trimmed at Q25 with fastp, clones called with MiXCR, in-frame beta chains kept. This sample comprises about 64,000 clones, about 4% of them detected only once. Approximately 20% of the sample is held by the ten biggest clonotypes. None of the patients had been given any treatment before thyroid surgery. Sequencing was performed on blood. These receptors all stem from a female donor with papillary thyroid cancer or a benign thyroid nodule (not recorded which). Some clones in this sample may be carry-over from other donors' samples.

This clone has ten or more counts. This chain's CDR3 is CASSEFAGANEQFF. CDR3 nucleotide sequence: TGTGCCAGCAGTGAATTCGCAGGGGCGAATGAGCAGTTCTTC. J is TRBJ2-1 and V is TRBV6-1; a possible D gene is TRBD1 (6 bases). From germline, CDR1 is MNHNS and CDR2 SASEGT. Deletions cut 2 bases from V and 7 bases from J, with 12 bases between. This CDR3 region has 14 residues.

Points on this clone: A read error may produce the germline difference seen at one junction end. V usage is TRBV5-6 and J usage is TRBJ2-6, with D hard to call. Looked up from germline, CDR1 is SGHDT and CDR2 is YYEEEE. The CDR3 extends over 18 amino acids. As DNA, the CDR3 is TGTGCCAGCAGCCTATACACCTACTCCCAATCTGAGGCCAACGTCCTGACTTTC. Amino acids: CASSLYTYSQSEANVLTF.

By share, this clone counts as large (0.1 to 1%). The V and J genes are TRBV2 and TRBJ1-1; 7 positions agree with TRBD1. In germline, CDR1 is SNHLY, CDR2 FYNNEI. The CDR3 spans 12 residues. Germline trimming cut 6 bases from V and 7 bases from J; bases unmatched to any gene: 5. In nucleotides, the CDR3 is TGTGCCAGCAGGGGGGACAGCTTTGAAGCTTTCTTT. Its protein product is CASRGDSFEAFF.

This clone has ten or more counts. This sample also contains other DNA sequences that code for the same CDR3. The V gene is TRBV19, the J gene TRBJ2-3; 10 positions match TRBD2. The CDR3 loop spans 13 amino acids. Germline V gene data show CDR1 as LNHDA and CDR2 as SQIVND (reference sequence). With V trimmed by 9 bases and J by 4 bases, 4 bases remained unmatched. CDR3 coding DNA: TGTGCCAGCTGCCTAGCGGGAGCAGATACGCAGTATTTT. It codes for CASCLAGADTQYF.

Only a few counts were recorded for this clone. A junction boundary mismatches the germline segment, possibly from a read error. This chain joins TRBV12-3 or TRBV12-4 and TRBJ2-5; 9 bases are a match to TRBD1. The CDR3 spans 18 residues. CDR3 sequence: CASILEGWGQGASETQYF. The CDR3 coding sequence is TGTGCCAGCATTTTAGAAGGGTGGGGACAGGGTGCGTCAGAGACCCAGTACTTC.

The V and J genes are TRBV18 and TRBJ1-1; TRBD1 matches 9 bases. The V gene end was trimmed by 2 bases and the J gene end by 10 bases; junction bases not matched to a gene: 5. There are 13 residues in the CDR3. Looked up from germline, CDR1 is KGHSH and CDR2 is LQKENI. The CDR3 reads CASSPGTGSRAFF. In DNA form, the CDR3 reads TGTGCCAGCTCACCAGGGACAGGGTCCAGAGCTTTCTTT.

This clone was recorded many times. This specimen includes other DNA sequences encoding the same CDR3. This chain connects TRBV20-1 to TRBJ1-2; no clear D. The germline gives CDR1 DFQATT, CDR2 SNEGSKA (reference sequence). V lost 3 bases to trimming and J lost 4 bases, with 15 bases between them. The CDR3 spans 14 residues. The DNA for the CDR3 is TGCAGTGCTAGTTTAGAAACTGGCGTCTATGGCTACACCTTC. This translates into CSASLETGVYGYTF.

Points on this clone: One junction end does not reproduce the germline sequence, and a read error may be involved. The chain is built from TRBV7-8 and TRBJ2-1, with D perhaps matching TRBD2 (6 bases). Per germline, CDR1 SGHVS and CDR2 FQNEAQ. CDR3 length: 14 residues. CDR3 bases: TGTGCAAGCAGCATGACACTAGCATCGGCTGAGCAGTTCTTC. Its translation is CASSMTLASAEQFF.

Ten or more counts support this clone. Within the sample, other DNA sequences also encode this same CDR3. V is TRBV4-1 and J is TRBJ2-7; 7 bases map to TRBD2. The CDR3 has 15 residues. In germline, CDR1 is MGHRA, CDR2 YSYEKL. The junction had 14 bases not matched to a gene; V was cut back by 8 bases and J by 4 bases. The CDR3 here is CASRLGEGVGYEQYF. The CDR3 nucleotides read TGCGCCAGCCGACTGGGGGAGGGAGTCGGGTACGAGCAGTACTTC.

The table lists this clone with a few counts. This chain connects TRBV28 to TRBJ1-2; D gene unclear. This CDR3 comprises 13 residues. V dropped 3 bases and J dropped 2 bases, with 7 bases sitting between them. Germline lookup yields CDR1 MDHEN and CDR2 SYDVKM. The CDR3: CASSFRTNYGYTF. In DNA, the CDR3 is TGTGCCAGCAGTTTTCGCACCAACTATGGCTACACCTTC.

The chain joins TRBV30 to TRBJ2-7; 12 nucleotides match TRBD2. This CDR3 has 16 amino acids. Germline V gene lookup returns CDR1 GTSNPN and CDR2 SVGIG (reference sequence). Unmatched junction bases numbered 13, after V lost 3 bases and J lost 7 bases. The CDR3, as DNA: TGTGCCTGGAGCCGGAGACTAGCGGGAGAAAGTTATGAGCAGTACTTC. Protein sequence: CAWSRRLAGESYEQYF.

This clone was observed at least ten times. A much larger clone lies a single base off, so this may be a read error. This sample includes further DNA sequences coding for the same CDR3. J is TRBJ2-3 and V is TRBV6-1; weak D call: TRBD1 (5 bases). V lost 4 bases and J lost 4, with 9 bases in between. The CDR3 loop spans 13 amino acids. From germline, CDR1 is MNHNS and CDR2 SASEGT. This chain's CDR3 is CASSVQGPDTQYF. The CDR3 DNA reads as TGTGCCAGCAGTGTGCAGGGTCCAGATACGCAGTATTTT.

This clone has more than one count but fewer than ten. Since a much larger clone is just one base distant, this may be a read error. This chain connects TRBV19 to TRBJ2-5, with D hard to call. Germline assignment: CDR1 LNHDA and CDR2 SQIVND (reference sequence). The CDR3 runs to 13 residues. Trimming took 10 bases from V and 9 from J, leaving 21 bases between them. CDR3 in amino acids: CAISPARSAAQYF. DNA for the CDR3: TGTGCCATTAGCCCCGCTAGATCTGCGGCCCAGTACTTC.

This chain connects TRBV11-3 to TRBJ1-6; D remains ambiguous. V was pared by 0 bases and J by 9 bases, with 3 bases between. CDR1 is SGHNT, CDR2 YENEEA, per germline. The CDR3 totals 12 residues. CDR3 DNA sequence: TGTGCCAGCAGCTTAGAAGGTTCACCCCTCCACTTT. Its protein product is CASSLEGSPLHF. The full variable domain, with the rest looked up from reference TRBV11-3 and TRBJ1-6, is EAGVVQSPRYKIIEKKQPVAFWCNPISGHNTLYWYLQNLGQGPELLIRYENEEAVDDSQLPKDRFSAERLKGVDSTLKIQPAELGDSAVYLCASSLEGSPLHFGNGTRLTVT.

This clone was observed at least ten times. The V and J genes are TRBV5-8 and TRBJ2-7; a possible D gene is TRBD2 (6 bases). This CDR3 is 15 amino acids long. The germline V gene has CDR1 SGHTS and CDR2 YDEGEE. With 2 bases removed from V and 3 bases from J, the gap between germline ends came to 15 bases. The CDR3 DNA follows: TGTGCCAGCAGCTTTCCCGGGAGCCGGCGCTACGAGCAGTACTTC. Translation: CASSFPGSRRYEQYF. Filled out from reference TRBV5-8 and TRBJ2-7, the complete variable domain reads EAGVTQSPTHLIKTRGQQATLRCSPISGHTSVYWYQQALGLGLQFLLWYDEGEERNRGNFPPRFSGRQFPNYSSELNVNALELEDSALYLCASSFPGSRRYEQYFGPGTRLTVT.

Many counts were recorded for this clone. The chain has TRBV7-9 and TRBJ1-1, with no clear D. V shed 3 bases and J shed 1 base, with 3 bases lying between them. Per the germline V gene, CDR1 is SEHNR and CDR2 is FQNEAQ (reference sequence). This CDR3 is built from 12 residues. The CDR3 nucleotides read TGTGCCAGCAGCTTTCCGAACACTGAAGCTTTCTTT. Its translation: CASSFPNTEAFF. The whole variable domain, remainder taken from reference TRBV7-9 and TRBJ1-1, is DTGVSQNPRHKITKRGQNVTFRCDPISEHNRLYWYRQTLGQGPEFLTYFQNEAQLEKSRLLSDRFSAERPKGSFSTLEIQRTEQGDSAMYLCASSFPNTEAFFGQGTRLTVV.

This clone was counted at least ten times. V usage is TRBV20-1 and J usage is TRBJ2-3; D is perhaps TRBD2 (6 bases). CDR3 size: 15 residues. CDR1 is DFQATT and CDR2 is SNEGSKA in the germline V gene (reference sequence). Trimming took off 3 bases at V and 4 bases at J, with 17 bases between the two ends. The CDR3 sequence: CSARPGSKSADTQYF. In DNA, the CDR3 is TGCAGTGCTAGGCCCGGGAGTAAGAGCGCAGATACGCAGTATTTT.

This clone has a count of ten or more. The chain uses TRBV19 and TRBJ1-1; TRBD1 is a possible D gene (5 bases). CDR3 length: 15 amino acids. Trimming took off 0 bases at V and 5 bases at J, with 13 bases between the two ends. The germline V gene encodes CDR1 LNHDA and CDR2 SQIVND (reference sequence). CDR3 amino acids: CASSIDPRGWTEAFF. For the CDR3, the DNA is TGTGCCAGTAGTATAGATCCGAGGGGATGGACTGAAGCTTTCTTT.

This clone was counted many times. The same CDR3 is also encoded by other DNA sequences in this sample. This chain joins TRBV24-1 and TRBJ2-7, with D possibly being TRBD2 (7 bases). The CDR3 is 16 amino acids. Trimming shortened V by 6 bases and J by 3 bases, and 20 bases separated the two germline ends. Per the germline V gene, CDR1 is KGHDR and CDR2 is SFDVKD. The chain's CDR3 is CATSSTRGVGGYEQYF. In DNA, the CDR3 is TGTGCCACCAGTTCTACACGGGGGGTAGGGGGCTACGAGCAGTACTTC.

There are many counts of this clone. The V and J genes are TRBV24-1 and TRBJ1-5; D gene unclear. Germline V gene sequence: CDR1 KGHDR, CDR2 SFDVKD. The length of the CDR3 is 14 residues. The V end lost 2 bases, the J end lost 8 bases, and 12 bases lay between the germline ends. The DNA of the CDR3 is TGTGCCACCAGTGATTCAATGGAACGAAAGCCCCAGCATTTT. This translates into CATSDSMERKPQHF.

The chain carries TRBV6-2 or TRBV6-3 and TRBJ1-2; D gene ambiguous. This CDR3 spans 14 amino acids. V shed 5 bases and J shed 6 bases, with 16 bases lying between them. CDR1 and CDR2 from the germline V gene are MNHEY and SVGEGT. This chain's CDR3 is CASSQRLGGDGYTF. CDR3 bases: TGTGCCAGCAGTCAACGCCTTGGTGGGGATGGCTACACCTTC.